Below, 27 T cell receptor beta chains from the same sample are listed, as sequenced in a study of shared T cell receptors in the human thymus. TCRdb's copy holds only in-frame clones and misses some; the assay was immunoSEQ multiplex PCR. This sample carries some 700,000 clones, roughly 90% of them seen once, and the ten largest clones take approximately 0.011%. The data were also submitted as part of a second study, on human thymus T cells.

Sequencing was performed on thymocytes. These receptors all come from a boy under two years old with a congenital heart defect.

The J gene is TRBJ1-1, the V gene TRBV27, with a tentative D call TRBD1 (6 bases). V dropped 3 bases and J dropped 10 bases, with 15 bases sitting between them. CDR3 length equals 13 residues. Per germline, CDR1 MNHEY and CDR2 SMNVEV (reference sequence). This chain's CDR3 is CASSFKGGRRAFF. The CDR3 bases are TGTGCCAGCAGTTTTAAAGGGGGAAGGAGAGCTTTCTTT.

CDR3 coding DNA: TGCGCCAGCAGCCAAGATCCCTGGAACACTGAAGCTTTCTTT. Its translation is CASSQDPWNTEAFF. This chain uses TRBV4-3 with TRBJ1-1, with no clear D. This CDR3 has 14 residues. CDR1 is LGHNA and CDR2 is YSLEER in the germline V gene. The germline V and J ends were trimmed by 0 bases and 1 base, with 6 bases remaining between them.

The rearrangement joins TRBV5-6 to TRBJ1-2; 12 positions agree with TRBD1. V was clipped by 2 bases and J by 3 bases; unmatched bases: 8. CDR3 size: 17 residues. Germline CDR1 reads SGHDT; CDR2 reads YYEEEE. The CDR3 DNA reads as TGTGCCAGCAGCTTCTCGGGGACAGGGGGCTATTACTATGGCTACACCTTC. Its translation: CASSFSGTGGYYYGYTF.

This clone was recorded once. The chain combines TRBV5-6 with TRBJ2-1; 8 nucleotides line up with TRBD1. V shed 6 bases and J 7 bases; nucleotides not matched to a gene: 12. The CDR3 contains 15 residues. The germline gives CDR1 SGHDT, CDR2 YYEEEE. The CDR3 loop is CASIRADRVKNEQFF. CDR3 nucleotide sequence: TGTGCCAGCATCAGAGCGGACAGGGTGAAAAATGAGCAGTTCTTC.

This rearrangement joins TRBV27 to TRBJ2-3; tentatively, D is TRBD1 (6 bases). The CDR3 spans 14 residues. Germline lookup yields CDR1 MNHEY and CDR2 SMNVEV (reference sequence). V dropped 6 bases and J dropped 2 bases, with 12 bases sitting between them. CDR3 sequence reads: CASSRWDITDTQYF. CDR3 bases: TGTGCCAGCAGCCGGTGGGACATCACAGATACGCAGTATTTT.

The rearrangement links TRBV27 to TRBJ1-1; no firm D call. V lost 6 bases to trimming and J lost 3 bases, with 17 bases between them. Germline loops: CDR1 MNHEY, CDR2 SMNVEV (reference sequence). The CDR3 consists of 15 residues. CDR3 in amino acids: CASRAPEGEDTEAFF. CDR3 nucleotides: TGTGCCAGCAGAGCCCCCGAGGGTGAGGACACTGAAGCTTTCTTT.

This clone was counted only a few times. The chain joins TRBV25-1 to TRBJ1-4; D call uncertain. The CDR3 extends over 14 amino acids. Germline loops: CDR1 MGHDK, CDR2 SYGVNS. V was pared by 5 bases and J by 7 bases, with 14 bases between. The CDR3 loop is CASSSGPLGEKLFF. The CDR3 region has the DNA TGTGCCAGCAGTTCAGGCCCCCTCGGTGAAAAACTGTTTTTT.

V and J are TRBV28 and TRBJ2-7; 8 nucleotides align to TRBD2. Trimming took 0 bases from V and 2 from J; bases not matched to a gene: 15. Germline loops: CDR1 MDHEN, CDR2 SYDVKM. The CDR3 spans 19 residues. DNA for the CDR3: TGTGCCAGCAGTTTATGCATAAAAGAGGGTAGCGGGATAACCTACGAGCAGTACTTC. Its translation: CASSLCIKEGSGITYEQYF.

The chain links TRBV27 to TRBJ2-7; D possibly corresponds to TRBD2 (6 bases). Germline V gene data show CDR1 as MNHEY and CDR2 as SMNVEV (reference sequence). V lost 4 bases to trimming and J lost 7 bases, with 14 bases between them. This CDR3 has 13 residues. The CDR3 nucleotides are TGTGCCAGCAGTTGCGGCGGGAAGCAAGAGCAGTACTTC. As protein: CASSCGGKQEQYF.

The CDR3 DNA reads TGTGCCAGCAGCAATGGGGCAGGGGGCGGTGAAACCACAGATACGCAGTATTTT. The encoded protein is CASSNGAGGGETTDTQYF. The genes are TRBV21-1 and TRBJ2-3; the table's D gene call, TRBD1, was not cross checked with the DNA. TRBV21-1 constitutes a pseudogene. There are 18 residues in the CDR3.

This clone was counted a single time. This chain uses TRBV7-9 with TRBJ2-2, with a weak D call TRBD1 (5 bases). V was trimmed by 1 base and J by 2 bases, leaving 14 bases between them. CDR1 is SEHNR and CDR2 is FQNEAQ in the germline V gene (reference sequence). There are 17 residues in the CDR3. This CDR3 reads CASSLGDGHSNTGELFF. The CDR3 DNA reads TGTGCCAGCAGCTTAGGTGATGGACACTCAAACACCGGGGAGCTGTTTTTT. The full variable domain, with the rest looked up from reference TRBV7-9 and TRBJ2-2, is DTGVSQNPRHKITKRGQNVTFRCDPISEHNRLYWYRQTLGQGPEFLTYFQNEAQLEKSRLLSDRFSAERPKGSFSTLEIQRTEQGDSAMYLCASSLGDGHSNTGELFFGEGSRLTVL.

The chain joins TRBV6-1 to TRBJ1-2; D might be TRBD1 (5 bases). Per germline, CDR1 MNHNS and CDR2 SASEGT. The CDR3 runs 14 residues. V was pared by 0 bases and J by 6 bases, with 11 bases between. CDR3 nucleotides: TGTGCCAGCAGTGAAGCCTGGCAGGGCCATGGCTACACCTTC. Protein: CASSEAWQGHGYTF.

The gene calls are TRBV30 and TRBJ1-4; D gene unclear. This CDR3 comprises 15 residues. Germline CDR1 reads GTSNPN; CDR2 reads SVGIG (reference sequence). Trimming took off 1 base at V and 6 bases at J, with 15 bases between the two ends. The CDR3 region is CAWSAGRVGDEKLFF. CDR3 nucleotide sequence: TGTGCCTGGAGTGCCGGTCGCGTGGGAGATGAAAAACTGTTTTTT.

The table lists this clone with a count of one. The chain uses TRBV11-2 and TRBJ2-7; 8 nucleotides match TRBD1. V trimming: 1 base; J trimming: 6 bases; junction bases outside the gene matches: 11. This CDR3 spans 16 amino acids. From germline, CDR1 is SGHAT and CDR2 FQNNGV. CDR3 nucleotide sequence: TGTGCCAGCAGCTTAGCCGCAGGGGGCCCGGGAGTCGAGCAGTACTTC. Amino acid sequence: CASSLAAGGPGVEQYF.

The chain combines TRBV6-5 with TRBJ1-1, with 8 bases identical to TRBD1. There are 15 residues in the CDR3. After removal of 8 bases from V and 1 base from J, the junction contained 9 bases not matched to a gene. Germline V gene lookup returns CDR1 MNHEY and CDR2 SVGAGI. CDR3 residues: CASRNLGQGNTEAFF. The CDR3 DNA is TGTGCCAGCCGAAATCTCGGACAGGGGAACACTGAAGCTTTCTTT.

The V gene is TRBV5-4, the J gene TRBJ2-7, with D maybe TRBD2 (6 bases). This CDR3 region has 14 residues. Trimming pared 4 bases from V and 2 bases from J, leaving 13 bases between. Germline loops: CDR1 SGHNT, CDR2 YYREEE (reference sequence). The CDR3 reads CASSPYGLTYEQYF. The CDR3, as DNA: TGTGCCAGCAGCCCGTATGGACTAACCTACGAGCAGTACTTC. The whole variable domain, filled in from reference TRBV5-4 and TRBJ2-7, reads ETGVTQSPTHLIKTRGQQVTLRCSSQSGHNTVSWYQQALGQGPQFIFQYYREEENGRGNFPPRFSGLQFPNYSSELNVNALELDDSALYLCASSPYGLTYEQYFGPGTRLTVT.

The chain combines TRBV15 with TRBJ2-1, with 7 bases lining up with TRBD2. The V and J ends lost 5 bases and 8 bases, in that order; junction bases with no gene match: 6. Germline assignment: CDR1 LNHNV and CDR2 YYDKDF (reference sequence). The CDR3 is 13 amino acids. The CDR3 coding sequence is TGTGCCACCAGCCCGGGGGGAACTTATGAGCAGTTCTTC. This gives the protein CATSPGGTYEQFF.

V and J are TRBV7-8 and TRBJ2-7; the D is unclear. The ends were cut back, 0 bases at V and 3 bases at J, with 12 bases in the middle. The germline V gene encodes CDR1 SGHVS and CDR2 FQNEAQ. This CDR3 has 15 residues. The CDR3 nucleotides read TGTGCCAGCAGCTTAGCGGCCCTCAAACACTACGAGCAGTACTTC. It yields the protein CASSLAALKHYEQYF.

J is TRBJ2-1 and V is TRBV4-1; D is possibly TRBD2 (6 bases). V was cut by 5 bases and J by 8 bases, with 16 bases left in between. Looked up from germline, CDR1 is MGHRA and CDR2 is YSYEKL. CDR3 length: 14 residues. CDR3 bases: TGCGCCAGCAGCTTTCGACTAGGAATCCATGAGCAGTTCTTC. It yields the protein CASSFRLGIHEQFF.

This chain uses TRBV29-1 with TRBJ1-1; tentative D call: TRBD1 (5 bases). V was pared by 6 bases and J by 4 bases, with 15 bases between. The CDR3 extends over 13 amino acids. Germline V CDR1 and CDR2: SQVTM, ANQGSEA. The CDR3 DNA sequence: TGCAGCGTCACCCCTTGGGGGGGCACTGAAGCTTTCTTT. Translated: CSVTPWGGTEAFF.

The V and J genes are TRBV4-1 and TRBJ1-5; 8 nucleotides line up with TRBD1. The CDR3 extends over 21 amino acids. Germline-derived CDR1 and CDR2 are MGHRA and YSYEKL. With 0 bases clipped from V and 0 bases from J, the junction kept 16 bases outside the gene matches. The CDR3 nucleotides read TGCGCCAGCAGCCAAGATGATCCCGCCCGGGACAGGCCTTATAGCAATCAGCCCCAGCATTTT. Translating gives CASSQDDPARDRPYSNQPQHF.

The chain combines TRBV18 with TRBJ1-1; the D gene is possibly TRBD1 (5 bases). Per the germline V gene, CDR1 is KGHSH and CDR2 is LQKENI. Trimming removed 2 bases from V and 1 base from J, with 11 bases in between. This CDR3 comprises 15 residues. Written as DNA, the CDR3 is TGTGCCAGCTCACCATGTGGAACAGGGAACACTGAAGCTTTCTTT. Amino acids: CASSPCGTGNTEAFF.

V is TRBV4-3 and J is TRBJ1-4; D might be TRBD1 (5 bases). CDR3 length equals 15 residues. CDR1 and CDR2 from the germline V gene are LGHNA and YSLEER. V shed 4 bases and J shed 7 bases, with 16 bases lying between them. CDR3 bases: TGCGCCAGCAGCCCCTCTTCGGGGGTTGGTGAAAAACTGTTTTTT. Protein sequence: CASSPSSGVGEKLFF.

The chain uses TRBV25-1 and TRBJ2-3, with 8 nucleotides matching TRBD1. The CDR3 has 13 amino acids. With 6 bases clipped from V and 4 bases from J, the junction kept 3 bases outside the gene matches. In germline, CDR1 is MGHDK, CDR2 SYGVNS. CDR3 sequence reads: CASSNRGADTQYF. For the CDR3, the DNA is TGTGCCAGCAGCAACAGGGGGGCAGATACGCAGTATTTT. Complete variable domain (other parts from reference TRBV25-1 and TRBJ2-3): EADIYQTPRYLVIGTGKKITLECSQTMGHDKMYWYQQDPGMELHLIHYSYGVNSTEKGDLSSESTVSRIRTEHFPLTLESARPSHTSQYLCASSNRGADTQYFGPGTRLTVL.

The chain has TRBV28 and TRBJ2-7; 10 bases agree with TRBD1. Germline V lookup: CDR1 MDHEN, CDR2 SYDVKM. V gave up 2 bases and J gave up 5 bases; unmatched junction bases: 9. CDR3 length equals 16 residues. The CDR3 DNA follows: TGTGCCAGCAGTTTACGGGGACGACAGGGGGCCAACGAGCAGTACTTC. Protein: CASSLRGRQGANEQYF.

The rearrangement links TRBV10-2 to TRBJ2-7; D possibly corresponds to TRBD2 (6 bases). The germline V and J ends were trimmed by 2 bases and 3 bases, with 14 bases remaining between them. Germline V lookup: CDR1 WSHSY, CDR2 SAAADI. This CDR3 spans 15 amino acids. The DNA of the CDR3 is TGCGCCAGCAGTGAGGGGGGGACCGGAGTCTACGAGCAGTACTTC. It is translated as CASSEGGTGVYEQYF.

The J gene is TRBJ2-3, the V gene TRBV29-1; D is unclear. Germline V gives CDR1 SQVTM, CDR2 ANQGSEA. The CDR3 spans 15 residues. V was shortened by 5 bases and J by 3 bases, with 18 bases between the two germline ends. The CDR3 reads CSVSFIGLGTDTQYF. The CDR3, as DNA: TGCAGCGTTAGCTTTATCGGCCTCGGGACAGATACGCAGTATTTT.